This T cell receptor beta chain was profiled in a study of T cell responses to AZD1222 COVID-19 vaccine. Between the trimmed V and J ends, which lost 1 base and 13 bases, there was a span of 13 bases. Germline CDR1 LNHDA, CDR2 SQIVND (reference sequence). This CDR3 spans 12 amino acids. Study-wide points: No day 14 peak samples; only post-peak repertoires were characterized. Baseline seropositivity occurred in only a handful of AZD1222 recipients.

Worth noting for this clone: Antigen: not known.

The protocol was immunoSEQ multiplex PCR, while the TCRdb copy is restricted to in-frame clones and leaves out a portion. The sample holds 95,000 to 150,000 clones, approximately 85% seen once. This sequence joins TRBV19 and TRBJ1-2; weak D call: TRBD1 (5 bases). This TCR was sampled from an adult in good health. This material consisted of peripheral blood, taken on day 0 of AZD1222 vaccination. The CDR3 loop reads CASSIGDGPFTF. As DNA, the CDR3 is TGTGCCAGTAGTATAGGGGACGGGCCTTTCACCTTC.